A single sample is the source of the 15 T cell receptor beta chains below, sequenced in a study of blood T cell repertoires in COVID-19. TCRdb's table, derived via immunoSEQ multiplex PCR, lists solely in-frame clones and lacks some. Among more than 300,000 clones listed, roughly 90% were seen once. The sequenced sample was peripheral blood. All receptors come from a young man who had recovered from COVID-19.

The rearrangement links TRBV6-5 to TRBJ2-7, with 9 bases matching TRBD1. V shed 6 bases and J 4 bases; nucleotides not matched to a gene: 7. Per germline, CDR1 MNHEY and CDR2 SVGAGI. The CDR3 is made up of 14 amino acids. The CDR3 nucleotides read TGTGCCAGCAGCCCCGGGACAGGGCAATACGAGCAGTACTTC. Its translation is CASSPGTGQYEQYF.

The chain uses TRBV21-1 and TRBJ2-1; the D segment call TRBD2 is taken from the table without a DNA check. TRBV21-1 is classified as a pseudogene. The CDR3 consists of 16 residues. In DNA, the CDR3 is TGTGCCAGCAGCAGAACTCGGGACTTCTGGCCCGGGGAGCAGTTCTTC. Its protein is CASSRTRDFWPGEQFF.

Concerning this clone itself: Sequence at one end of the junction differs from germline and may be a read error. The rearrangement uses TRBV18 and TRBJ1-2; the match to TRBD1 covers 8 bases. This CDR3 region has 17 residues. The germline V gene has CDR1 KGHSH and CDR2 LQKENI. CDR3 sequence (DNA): TGTGCCAGCTCTCCACCACTTGGACAGGGTGGGCTCTATGGCTACACCTTC. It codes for CASSPPLGQGGLYGYTF.

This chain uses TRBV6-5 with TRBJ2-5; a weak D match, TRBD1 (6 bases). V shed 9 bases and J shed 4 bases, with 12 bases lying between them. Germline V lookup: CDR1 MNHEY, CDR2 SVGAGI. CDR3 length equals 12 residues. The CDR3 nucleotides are TGTGCCAGTCAGACAGGCCGAGAGACCCAGTACTTC. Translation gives CASQTGRETQYF.

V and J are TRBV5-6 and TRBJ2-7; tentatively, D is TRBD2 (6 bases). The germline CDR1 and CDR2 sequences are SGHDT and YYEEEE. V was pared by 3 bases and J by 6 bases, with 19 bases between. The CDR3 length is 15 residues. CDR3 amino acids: CASSSLGLLGGEQYF. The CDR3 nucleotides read TGTGCCAGCAGCTCCCTGGGACTTCTCGGGGGCGAGCAGTACTTC. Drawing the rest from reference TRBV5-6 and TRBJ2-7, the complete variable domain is DAGVTQSPTHLIKTRGQQVTLRCSPKSGHDTVSWYQQALGQGPQFIFQYYEEEERQRGNFPDRFSGHQFPNYSSELNVNALLLGDSALYLCASSSLGLLGGEQYFGPGTRLTVT.

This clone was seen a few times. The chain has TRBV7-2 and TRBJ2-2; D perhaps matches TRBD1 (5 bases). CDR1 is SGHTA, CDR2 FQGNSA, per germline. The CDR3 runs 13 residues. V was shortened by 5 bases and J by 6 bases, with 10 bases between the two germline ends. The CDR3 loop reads CASSQGVAGELFF. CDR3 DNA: TGTGCCAGCAGCCAAGGGGTGGCCGGGGAGCTGTTTTTT.

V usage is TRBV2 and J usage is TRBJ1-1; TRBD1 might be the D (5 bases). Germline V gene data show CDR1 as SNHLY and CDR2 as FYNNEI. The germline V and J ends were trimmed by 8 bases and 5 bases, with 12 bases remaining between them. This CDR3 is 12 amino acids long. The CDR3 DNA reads TGTGCCAGCCGGGAGGGGAGGACTGAAGCTTTCTTT. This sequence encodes CASREGRTEAFF.

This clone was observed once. The CDR3 nucleotides read TGTGCCAGCAGGGACCCCTCCTGGGGCATAGACTCTGGAAACACCATATATTTT. Protein product: CASRDPSWGIDSGNTIYF. The chain uses TRBV2 and TRBJ1-3, with a weak D call TRBD1 (5 bases). The length of the CDR3 is 18 residues. From germline, CDR1 is SNHLY and CDR2 FYNNEI. Trimming removed 6 bases at V and 0 bases at J, with 21 bases between.

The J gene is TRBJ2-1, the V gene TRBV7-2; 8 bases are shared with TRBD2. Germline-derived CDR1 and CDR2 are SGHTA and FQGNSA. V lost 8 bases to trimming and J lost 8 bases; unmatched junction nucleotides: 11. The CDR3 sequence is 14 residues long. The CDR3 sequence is CASSGGVSGDEQFF. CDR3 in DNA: TGTGCCAGCTCGGGAGGGGTCAGTGGCGATGAGCAGTTCTTC. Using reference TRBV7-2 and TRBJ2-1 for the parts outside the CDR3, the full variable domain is GAGVSQSPSNKVTEKGKDVELRCDPISGHTALYWYRQSLGQGLEFLIYFQGNSAPDKSGLPSDRFSAERTGGSVSTLTIQRTQQEDSAVYLCASSGGVSGDEQFFGPGTRLTVL.

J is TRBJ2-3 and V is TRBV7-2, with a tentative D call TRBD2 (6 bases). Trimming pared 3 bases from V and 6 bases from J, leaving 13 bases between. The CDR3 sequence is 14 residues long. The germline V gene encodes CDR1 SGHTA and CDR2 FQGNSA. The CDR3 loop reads CASSFQGGLDTQYF. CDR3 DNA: TGTGCCAGCAGCTTCCAGGGAGGTCTTGATACGCAGTATTTT.

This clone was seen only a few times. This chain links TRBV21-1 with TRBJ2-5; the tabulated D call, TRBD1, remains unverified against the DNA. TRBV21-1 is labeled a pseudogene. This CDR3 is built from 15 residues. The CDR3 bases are TGTGCCAGCAGCAAGGGTCGTCCAGCAGGGGAGACCCAGTACTTC. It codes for CASSKGRPAGETQYF.

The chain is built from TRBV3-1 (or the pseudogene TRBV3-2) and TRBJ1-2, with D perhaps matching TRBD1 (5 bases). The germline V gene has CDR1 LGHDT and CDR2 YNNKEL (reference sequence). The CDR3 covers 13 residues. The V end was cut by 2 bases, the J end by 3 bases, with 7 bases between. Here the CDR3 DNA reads TGTGCCAGCAGCCAATCGGGGGACTATGGCTACACCTTC. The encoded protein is CASSQSGDYGYTF.

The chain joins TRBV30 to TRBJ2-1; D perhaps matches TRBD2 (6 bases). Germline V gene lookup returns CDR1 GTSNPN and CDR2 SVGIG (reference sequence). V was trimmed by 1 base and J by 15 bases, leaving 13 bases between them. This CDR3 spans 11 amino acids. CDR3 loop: CAWSGNSGAFF. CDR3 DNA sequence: TGTGCCTGGAGTGGGAATAGCGGCGCGTTCTTC.

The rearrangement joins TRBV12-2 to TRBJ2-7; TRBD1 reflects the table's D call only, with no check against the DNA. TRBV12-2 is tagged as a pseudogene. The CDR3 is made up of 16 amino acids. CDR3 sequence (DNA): TGTGCAAGTCGCCCAACCGGGACACCTAGAGGCTACGAGCAGTACTTC. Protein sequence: CASRPTGTPRGYEQYF.

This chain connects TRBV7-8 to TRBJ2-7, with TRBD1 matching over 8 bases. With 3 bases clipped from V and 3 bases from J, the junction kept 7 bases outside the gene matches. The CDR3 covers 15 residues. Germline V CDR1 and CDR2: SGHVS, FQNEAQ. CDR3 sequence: CASSLKYRGDYEQYF. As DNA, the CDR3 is TGTGCCAGCAGCTTGAAGTACAGGGGGGACTACGAGCAGTACTTC.